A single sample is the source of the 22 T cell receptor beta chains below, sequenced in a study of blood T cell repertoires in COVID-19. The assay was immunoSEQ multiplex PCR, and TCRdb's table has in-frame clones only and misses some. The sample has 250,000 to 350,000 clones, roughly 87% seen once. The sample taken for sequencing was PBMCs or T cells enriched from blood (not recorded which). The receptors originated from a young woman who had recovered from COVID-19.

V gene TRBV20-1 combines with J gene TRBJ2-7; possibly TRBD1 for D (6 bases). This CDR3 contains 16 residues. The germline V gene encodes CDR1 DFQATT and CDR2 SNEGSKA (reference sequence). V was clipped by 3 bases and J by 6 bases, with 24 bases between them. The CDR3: CSASGTGLLVRFEQYF. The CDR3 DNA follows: TGCAGTGCTAGTGGTACAGGGCTTTTAGTAAGGTTCGAGCAGTACTTC.

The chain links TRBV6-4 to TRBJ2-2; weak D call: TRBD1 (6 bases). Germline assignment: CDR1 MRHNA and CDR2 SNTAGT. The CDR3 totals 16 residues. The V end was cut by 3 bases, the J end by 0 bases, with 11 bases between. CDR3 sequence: CASSEQGDSNTGELFF. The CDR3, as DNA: TGTGCCAGCAGTGAACAGGGAGACTCGAACACCGGGGAGCTGTTTTTT.

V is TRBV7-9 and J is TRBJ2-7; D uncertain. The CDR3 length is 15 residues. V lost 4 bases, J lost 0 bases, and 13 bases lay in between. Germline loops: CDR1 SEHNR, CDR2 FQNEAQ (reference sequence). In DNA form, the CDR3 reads TGTGCCAGCAGCTCGGCGCGGCAGAGCTCCTACGAGCAGTACTTC. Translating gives CASSSARQSSYEQYF.

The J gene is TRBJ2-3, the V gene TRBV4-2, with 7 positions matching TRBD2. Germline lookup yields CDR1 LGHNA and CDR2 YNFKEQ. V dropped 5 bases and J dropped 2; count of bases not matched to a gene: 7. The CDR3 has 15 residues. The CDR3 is CASSSWGGTTDTQYF. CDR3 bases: TGTGCCAGCAGCTCCTGGGGAGGGACCACAGATACGCAGTATTTT.

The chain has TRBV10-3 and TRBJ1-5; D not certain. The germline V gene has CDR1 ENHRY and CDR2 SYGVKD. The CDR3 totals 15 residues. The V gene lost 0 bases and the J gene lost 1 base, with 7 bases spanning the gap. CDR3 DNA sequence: TGTGCCATCAGTGAGTCTCTAGACAGCAATCAGCCCCAGCATTTT. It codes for CAISESLDSNQPQHF.

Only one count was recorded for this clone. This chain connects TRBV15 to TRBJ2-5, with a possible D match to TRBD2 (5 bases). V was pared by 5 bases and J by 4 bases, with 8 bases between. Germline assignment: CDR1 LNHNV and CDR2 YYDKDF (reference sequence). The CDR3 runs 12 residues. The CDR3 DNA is TGTGCCACCAGCCGGGATTTAGAGACCCAGTACTTC. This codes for CATSRDLETQYF. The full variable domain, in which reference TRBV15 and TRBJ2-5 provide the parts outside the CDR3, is DAMVIQNPRYQVTQFGKPVTLSCSQTLNHNVMYWYQQKSSQAPKLLFHYYDKDFNNEADTPDNFQSRRPNTSFCFLDIRSPGLGDTAMYLCATSRDLETQYFGPGTRLLVL.

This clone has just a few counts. In DNA form, the CDR3 reads TGTGCCAGCAGTCCCTCCGACAGGGGGAGGGCTGAAGCTTTCTTT. Translated, it gives CASSPSDRGRAEAFF. The chain has TRBV7-9 and TRBJ1-1; 9 nucleotides match TRBD1. Trimming took 6 bases from V and 6 from J; bases not matched to a gene: 11. The CDR3 is 15 amino acids. Germline V gives CDR1 SEHNR, CDR2 FQNEAQ (reference sequence).

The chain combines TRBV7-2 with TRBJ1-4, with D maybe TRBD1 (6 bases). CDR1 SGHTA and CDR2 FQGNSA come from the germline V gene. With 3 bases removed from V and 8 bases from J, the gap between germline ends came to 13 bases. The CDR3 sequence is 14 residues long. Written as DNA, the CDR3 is TGTGCCAGCAGCTTCCAGGGGCGGGGGGAAAAACTGTTTTTT. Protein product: CASSFQGRGEKLFF.

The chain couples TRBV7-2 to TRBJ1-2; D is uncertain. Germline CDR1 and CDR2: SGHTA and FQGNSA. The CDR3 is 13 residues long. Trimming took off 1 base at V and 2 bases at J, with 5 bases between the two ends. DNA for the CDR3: TGTGCCAGCAGCTTAGTTGAGAACTATGGCTACACCTTC. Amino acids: CASSLVENYGYTF.

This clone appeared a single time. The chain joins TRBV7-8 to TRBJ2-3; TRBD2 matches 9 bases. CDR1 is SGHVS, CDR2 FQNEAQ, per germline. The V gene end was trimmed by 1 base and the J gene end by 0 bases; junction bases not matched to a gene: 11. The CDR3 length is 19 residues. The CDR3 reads CASSLVSAGGGASTDTQYF. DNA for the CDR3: TGTGCCAGCAGCTTAGTGTCCGCCGGCGGGGGGGCTAGCACAGATACGCAGTATTTT.

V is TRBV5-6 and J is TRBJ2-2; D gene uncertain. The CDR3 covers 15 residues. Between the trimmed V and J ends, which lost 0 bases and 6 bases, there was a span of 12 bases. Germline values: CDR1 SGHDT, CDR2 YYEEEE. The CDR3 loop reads CASSLAIPRPGELFF. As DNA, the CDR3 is TGTGCCAGCAGCTTGGCTATACCCCGTCCCGGGGAGCTGTTTTTT.

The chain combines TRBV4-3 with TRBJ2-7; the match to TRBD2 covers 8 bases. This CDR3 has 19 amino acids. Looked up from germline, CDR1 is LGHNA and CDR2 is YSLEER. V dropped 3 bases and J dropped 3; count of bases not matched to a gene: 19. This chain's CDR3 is CASSQDETVEGTSYYEQYF. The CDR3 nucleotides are TGCGCCAGCAGCCAGGACGAGACGGTTGAGGGGACTAGTTACTACGAGCAGTACTTC.

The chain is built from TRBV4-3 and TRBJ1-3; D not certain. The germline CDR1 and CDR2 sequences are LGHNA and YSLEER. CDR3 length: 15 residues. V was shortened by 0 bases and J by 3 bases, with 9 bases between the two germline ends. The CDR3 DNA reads TGCGCCAGCAGCCAAGATCAAGGAGATGGAAACACCATATATTTT. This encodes CASSQDQGDGNTIYF.

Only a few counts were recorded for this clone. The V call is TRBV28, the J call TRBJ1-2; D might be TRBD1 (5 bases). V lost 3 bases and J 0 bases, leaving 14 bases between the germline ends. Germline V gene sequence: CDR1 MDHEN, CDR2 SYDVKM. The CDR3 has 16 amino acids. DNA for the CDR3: TGTGCCAGCAGTTTGCCTGGGGCAGCGACTAACTATGGCTACACCTTC. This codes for CASSLPGAATNYGYTF.

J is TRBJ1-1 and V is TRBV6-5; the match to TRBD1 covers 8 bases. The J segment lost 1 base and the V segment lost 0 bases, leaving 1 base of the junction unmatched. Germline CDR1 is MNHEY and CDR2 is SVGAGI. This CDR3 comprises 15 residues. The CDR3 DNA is TGTGCCAGCAGTTACTCGACAGGGGCGAACACTGAAGCTTTCTTT. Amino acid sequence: CASSYSTGANTEAFF.

CDR3 sequence: CASLGANTDTQYF. DNA of the CDR3: TGTGCCAGCTTAGGGGCAAACACAGATACGCAGTATTTT. The chain links TRBV28 to TRBJ2-3; maybe TRBD1 (5 bases). V lost 8 bases, J lost 2 bases, and 11 bases lay in between. This CDR3 has 13 amino acids. Germline CDR1 is MDHEN and CDR2 is SYDVKM.

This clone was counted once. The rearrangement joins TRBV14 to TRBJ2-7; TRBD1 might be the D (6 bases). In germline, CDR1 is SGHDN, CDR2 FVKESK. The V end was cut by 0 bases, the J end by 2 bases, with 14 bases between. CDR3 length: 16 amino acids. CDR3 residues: CASSQDLDRRPYEQYF. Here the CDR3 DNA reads TGTGCCAGCAGCCAAGATCTAGACAGGAGACCCTACGAGCAGTACTTC.

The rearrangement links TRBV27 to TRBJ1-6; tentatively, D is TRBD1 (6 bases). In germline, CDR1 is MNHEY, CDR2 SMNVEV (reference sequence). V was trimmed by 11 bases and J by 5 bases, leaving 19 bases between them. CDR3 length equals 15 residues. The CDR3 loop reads CAAWGGRKHNSPLHF. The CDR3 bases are TGTGCCGCGTGGGGGGGGCGGAAACATAATTCACCCCTCCACTTT.

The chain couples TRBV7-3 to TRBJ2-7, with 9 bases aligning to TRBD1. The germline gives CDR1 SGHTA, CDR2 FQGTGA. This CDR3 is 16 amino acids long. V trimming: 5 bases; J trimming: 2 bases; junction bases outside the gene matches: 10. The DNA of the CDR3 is TGTGCCAGCAGCCCCCAGGGACAGGGTTCGGCCTACGAGCAGTACTTC. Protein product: CASSPQGQGSAYEQYF.

The DNA of the CDR3 is TGTGCCATCAGTGTGACAGATAAGAACACTGAAGCTTTCTTT. It encodes CAISVTDKNTEAFF. The gene calls are TRBV10-3 and TRBJ1-1; D may be TRBD1 (5 bases). CDR3 length equals 14 residues. Trimming pared 4 bases from V and 1 base from J, leaving 10 bases between. Germline assignment: CDR1 ENHRY and CDR2 SYGVKD.

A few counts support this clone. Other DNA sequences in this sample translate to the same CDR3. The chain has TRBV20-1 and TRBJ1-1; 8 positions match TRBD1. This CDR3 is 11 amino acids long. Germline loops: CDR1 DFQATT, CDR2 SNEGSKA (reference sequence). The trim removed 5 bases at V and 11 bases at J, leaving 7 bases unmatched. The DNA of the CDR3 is TGCAGTGCTCGAGGACAGGGCGAGGCTTTCTTT. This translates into CSARGQGEAFF.

DNA for the CDR3: TGTGCCATCAGGTCTGGACTAGCGGATGGGAATGAGCAGTTCTTC. Translated, it gives CAIRSGLADGNEQFF. The chain is built from TRBV10-3 and TRBJ2-1; 10 nucleotides line up with TRBD2. Germline trimming cut 6 bases from V and 7 bases from J; bases unmatched to any gene: 9. This CDR3 region has 15 residues. Germline CDR1 ENHRY, CDR2 SYGVKD.